Shown below are 5 T cell receptor beta chains from a single sample sequenced in a study of blood T cell repertoires in COVID-19. Sequencing was performed with immunoSEQ multiplex PCR; in TCRdb, only in-frame clones are kept and a portion is missing. The sample lists about 200,000 clones; about 87% were seen once. The source material was PBMCs or T cells enriched from blood (not recorded which). The receptor source for this set is a man under 40 who had recovered from COVID-19.

This rearrangement joins TRBV11-2 to TRBJ2-7; perhaps TRBD2 as D (6 bases). This CDR3 contains 14 residues. The V gene lost 3 bases and the J gene lost 2 bases, with 11 bases spanning the gap. CDR1 is SGHAT and CDR2 is FQNNGV in the germline V gene. This CDR3 is CASSLSAGTYEQYF. DNA for the CDR3: TGTGCCAGCAGCTTGTCGGCGGGGACCTACGAGCAGTACTTC.

This chain connects TRBV2 to TRBJ2-1, with 8 bases matching TRBD2. Germline CDR1 and CDR2: SNHLY and FYNNEI. This CDR3 has 15 residues. V dropped 6 bases and J dropped 7; count of bases not matched to a gene: 11. The CDR3 reads CASSFSGVGTNEQFF. The DNA of the CDR3 is TGTGCCAGCAGCTTTAGCGGGGTCGGTACGAATGAGCAGTTCTTC.

This rearrangement joins TRBV19 to TRBJ1-1; unclear D gene. The CDR3 runs to 14 residues. Trimming pared 6 bases from V and 3 bases from J, leaving 14 bases between. Germline V gives CDR1 LNHDA, CDR2 SQIVND (reference sequence). The CDR3 DNA follows: TGTGCCAGTAGCCTAGGCGCGAGGTACACTGAAGCTTTCTTT. This sequence encodes CASSLGARYTEAFF.

The chain carries TRBV29-1 and TRBJ2-3; possibly TRBD2 for D (5 bases). Deletions cut 3 bases from V and 6 bases from J, with 10 bases between. The CDR3 extends over 12 amino acids. Germline-derived CDR1 and CDR2 are SQVTM and ANQGSEA. Written as DNA, the CDR3 is TGCAGCGTTGAGTTTACGGGGGATACGCAGTATTTT. It codes for CSVEFTGDTQYF.

V usage is TRBV2 and J usage is TRBJ2-3, with 9 bases lining up with TRBD2. The CDR3 loop spans 15 amino acids. The V gene end was trimmed by 6 bases and the J gene end by 3 bases; junction bases not matched to a gene: 7. Germline CDR1 is SNHLY and CDR2 is FYNNEI. Here the CDR3 reads CASREGLALTDTQYF. The CDR3 bases are TGTGCCAGCAGAGAGGGACTAGCTTTAACAGATACGCAGTATTTT.